Each of the 28 T cell receptor beta chains below was sequenced from the same sample in a study of blood T cell repertoires in COVID-19. Here immunoSEQ multiplex PCR was the method, and the copy in TCRdb shows in-frame clones only, minus some. The profile shows fewer than 55,000 clones, about nine tenths of them singletons. Specimen: peripheral blood. Receptor source: a man older than 75 with active or convalescent COVID-19.

V is TRBV30 and J is TRBJ2-1; possible D gene TRBD1, 6 bases. Germline assignment: CDR1 GTSNPN and CDR2 SVGIG (reference sequence). The length of the CDR3 is 14 residues. The V end lost 2 bases, the J end lost 4 bases, and 12 bases lay between the germline ends. The CDR3 nucleotides read TGTGCCTGGAGTACAGGGCTGGGGTACAATGAGCAGTTCTTC. It translates to CAWSTGLGYNEQFF.

The chain joins TRBV11-2 to TRBJ2-7, with 8 bases lining up with TRBD2. The germline V gene has CDR1 SGHAT and CDR2 FQNNGV. This CDR3 has 15 residues. V trimming: 5 bases; J trimming: 7 bases; junction bases outside the gene matches: 13. In nucleotides, the CDR3 is TGTGCCAGCAGCGGACTAGCCGGGAAAAGGCCTGAGCAGTACTTC. Translated, it gives CASSGLAGKRPEQYF.

The chain joins TRBV28 to TRBJ1-4; 10 bases map to TRBD1. CDR1 is MDHEN, CDR2 SYDVKM, per germline. The CDR3 is made up of 14 amino acids. Trimming removed 6 bases from V and 7 bases from J; junction bases left unmatched: 5. CDR3 coding DNA: TGTGCCAGCAGCTCCGGGACAGGGGCTGAAAAACTGTTTTTT. This translates into CASSSGTGAEKLFF.

This chain connects TRBV13 to TRBJ1-1, with 7 bases identical to TRBD1. The CDR3 runs to 16 residues. Germline trimming cut 5 bases from V and 0 bases from J; bases unmatched to any gene: 9. Germline V CDR1 and CDR2: PRHDT, FYEKMQ (reference sequence). The CDR3 is CASSLRQGNLNTEAFF. CDR3 nucleotides: TGTGCCAGCAGCCTAAGACAGGGAAACTTGAACACTGAAGCTTTCTTT.

The genes are TRBV27 and TRBJ2-7, with a tentative D call TRBD2 (5 bases). Germline loops: CDR1 MNHEY, CDR2 SMNVEV (reference sequence). This CDR3 comprises 15 residues. The V gene lost 2 bases and the J gene lost 2 bases, with 13 bases spanning the gap. Here the CDR3 DNA reads TGTGCCAGCAGTTTAGAGGGTGTGGATCCCTACGAGCAGTACTTC. Its translation is CASSLEGVDPYEQYF.

V and J are TRBV2 and TRBJ1-1; D is ambiguous. The CDR3 loop spans 13 amino acids. Germline assignment: CDR1 SNHLY and CDR2 FYNNEI. V was cut by 10 bases and J by 2 bases, with 14 bases left in between. The CDR3 DNA reads as TGTGCCAACACCAAGACACGAAACACTGAAGCTTTCTTT. Encoded protein: CANTKTRNTEAFF.

The chain couples TRBV29-1 to TRBJ2-2; no reliable D call. Germline V lookup: CDR1 SQVTM, CDR2 ANQGSEA. V dropped 2 bases and J dropped 5 bases, with 9 bases sitting between them. The CDR3 contains 13 residues. In DNA form, the CDR3 reads TGCAGCGTTGAATCCTACCCGACCGGGGAGCTGTTTTTT. Its translation is CSVESYPTGELFF.

The V and J genes are TRBV7-2 and TRBJ2-1, with 10 bases lining up with TRBD1. The V and J ends lost 4 bases and 12 bases, in that order; junction bases with no gene match: 18. CDR3 length equals 17 residues. Per the germline V gene, CDR1 is SGHTA and CDR2 is FQGNSA. CDR3 region: CASSSIKGTGEGKGQFF. CDR3 nucleotide sequence: TGTGCCAGCAGCTCGATTAAAGGGACAGGGGAGGGTAAAGGGCAGTTCTTC. Combining the CDR3 with reference TRBV7-2 and TRBJ2-1 gives the whole variable domain GAGVSQSPSNKVTEKGKDVELRCDPISGHTALYWYRQSLGQGLEFLIYFQGNSAPDKSGLPSDRFSAERTGGSVSTLTIQRTQQEDSAVYLCASSSIKGTGEGKGQFFGPGTRLTVL.

The gene calls are TRBV27 and TRBJ2-1, with TRBD2 matching over 9 bases. Unmatched junction bases numbered 5, after V lost 6 bases and J lost 8 bases. The germline V gene has CDR1 MNHEY and CDR2 SMNVEV (reference sequence). The CDR3 totals 13 residues. CDR3 nucleotides: TGTGCCAGCAGCTGGCGGGAGGGCCATGAGCAGTTCTTC. Residues: CASSWREGHEQFF.

The V gene is TRBV6-1, the J gene TRBJ1-6; tentative D call: TRBD1 (6 bases). The CDR3 covers 16 residues. The germline V and J ends were trimmed by 2 bases and 7 bases, with 15 bases remaining between them. In germline, CDR1 is MNHNS, CDR2 SASEGT. CDR3 coding DNA: TGTGCCAGCAGTGAATTCGAGGCCAGGGGAAATTCACCCCTCCACTTT. Encoded protein: CASSEFEARGNSPLHF.

This chain links TRBV28 with TRBJ2-5; TRBD1 might be the D (6 bases). Trimming stripped 3 bases from V and 8 bases from J, with 16 bases between. Germline V gives CDR1 MDHEN, CDR2 SYDVKM. The CDR3 covers 14 residues. The CDR3 spells CASSFSGVQGTQYF. CDR3 sequence (DNA): TGTGCCAGCAGTTTCTCAGGGGTCCAAGGCACCCAGTACTTC.

V usage is TRBV9 and J usage is TRBJ1-1; no reliable D call. Between the trimmed V and J ends, which lost 4 bases and 5 bases, there was a span of 27 bases. The V gene's germline CDR1 is SGDLS and CDR2 YYNGEE. CDR3 length: 18 residues. Here the CDR3 reads CASSRTAALAGLRTEAFF. The CDR3 DNA follows: TGTGCCAGCAGCCGTACCGCCGCTTTGGCTGGACTGCGAACTGAAGCTTTCTTT.

The V and J genes are TRBV11-3 and TRBJ2-2; possibly TRBD2 for D (6 bases). Looked up from germline, CDR1 is SGHNT and CDR2 is YENEEA. Trimming took 5 bases from V and 5 from J, leaving 15 bases between them. CDR3 size: 15 residues. Here the CDR3 reads CASSPRASDTGELFF. The CDR3 DNA is TGTGCCAGCAGCCCGCGGGCTAGCGATACCGGGGAGCTGTTTTTT.

The J gene is TRBJ1-4, the V gene TRBV24-1; TRBD1 matches 7 bases. CDR1 and CDR2 from the germline V gene are KGHDR and SFDVKD. The junction had 5 bases not matched to a gene; V was cut back by 5 bases and J by 3 bases. The CDR3 loop spans 15 amino acids. Written as DNA, the CDR3 is TGTGCCACCAGTGGTCAGGGGGGCTCTAATGAAAAACTGTTTTTT. Amino acid sequence: CATSGQGGSNEKLFF.

The gene calls are TRBV4-3 and TRBJ1-2, with D possibly being TRBD1 (5 bases). Germline loops: CDR1 LGHNA, CDR2 YSLEER. This CDR3 has 14 amino acids. The V end was cut by 0 bases, the J end by 8 bases, with 13 bases between. CDR3 bases: TGCGCCAGCAGCCAAGAACTACTGGGGGGAGGCTACACCTTC. Amino acids: CASSQELLGGGYTF.

V gene TRBV6-5 combines with J gene TRBJ1-5, with D unclear. CDR1 MNHEY and CDR2 SVGAGI come from the germline V gene. The CDR3 is 13 amino acids. Trimming took 8 bases from V and 0 from J, leaving 8 bases between them. The CDR3 DNA is TGTGCCAGCGGGCCGTCTAGCAATCAGCCCCAGCATTTT. Protein product: CASGPSSNQPQHF.

This clone showed up just a few times. The chain employs TRBV2 and TRBJ1-3; tentatively, D is TRBD1 (5 bases). The CDR3 sequence is 16 residues long. The germline gives CDR1 SNHLY, CDR2 FYNNEI. V lost 6 bases and J lost 0, with 15 bases in between. Written as DNA, the CDR3 is TGTGCCAGCAGCGCTCCCAGGGCCTTCTCTGGAAACACCATATATTTT. This codes for CASSAPRAFSGNTIYF.

This sequence joins TRBV4-1 and TRBJ1-2; maybe TRBD1 (5 bases). CDR1 and CDR2 from the germline V gene are MGHRA and YSYEKL. The CDR3 loop spans 15 amino acids. Trimming pared 5 bases from V and 4 bases from J, leaving 17 bases between. CDR3 coding DNA: TGCGCCAGCAGCGAAGGGACCCCCGGGGGCTATGGCTACACCTTC. As protein: CASSEGTPGGYGYTF.

V usage is TRBV19 and J usage is TRBJ2-5, with 9 bases lining up with TRBD2. CDR3 length equals 18 residues. The ends lost 3 bases at V and 5 bases at J; junction bases unmatched: 16. From germline, CDR1 is LNHDA and CDR2 SQIVND (reference sequence). CDR3 region: CASSMVSGSFGLEETQYF. For the CDR3, the DNA is TGTGCCAGTAGTATGGTTAGCGGGAGTTTCGGATTGGAGGAGACCCAGTACTTC. The full variable domain, in which reference TRBV19 and TRBJ2-5 provide the parts outside the CDR3, is DGGITQSPKYLFRKEGQNVTLSCEQNLNHDAMYWYRQDPGQGLRLIYYSQIVNDFQKGDIAEGYSVSREKKESFPLTVTSAQKNPTAFYLCASSMVSGSFGLEETQYFGPGTRLLVL.

The genes are TRBV4-3 and TRBJ2-3, with 10 bases matching TRBD2. The V segment lost 3 bases and the J segment 7 bases; nucleotides outside the gene matches: 4. This CDR3 is built from 14 residues. Germline-derived CDR1 and CDR2 are LGHNA and YSLEER. This chain's CDR3 is CASSHSGGYNTQYF. The CDR3 DNA sequence: TGCGCCAGCAGCCATAGCGGGGGGTATAATACGCAGTATTTT.

The V and J genes are TRBV6-6 and TRBJ1-5; 7 bases line up with TRBD1. Germline values: CDR1 MNHNY, CDR2 SVGAGI (reference sequence). The V and J ends lost 5 bases and 0 bases, in that order; junction bases with no gene match: 7. The CDR3 is made up of 16 amino acids. Here the CDR3 reads CASSAGTAHSNQPQHF. The CDR3 coding sequence is TGTGCCAGCAGTGCCGGGACAGCACATAGCAATCAGCCCCAGCATTTT.

V is TRBV28 and J is TRBJ2-7, with D perhaps TRBD1 (5 bases). This CDR3 spans 15 amino acids. Germline lookup yields CDR1 MDHEN and CDR2 SYDVKM. V gave up 1 base and J gave up 4 bases, with 14 bases separating them. DNA of the CDR3: TGTGCCAGCAGTTTATTGCCCCAGCAGGGTTACGAGCAGTACTTC. This codes for CASSLLPQQGYEQYF.

This chain links TRBV3-1 (or the pseudogene TRBV3-2) with TRBJ1-6; D might be TRBD1 (6 bases). This CDR3 is 16 amino acids long. CDR1 is LGHDT, CDR2 YNNKEL, per germline (reference sequence). V was shortened by 0 bases and J by 9 bases, with 15 bases between the two germline ends. The DNA for the CDR3 is TGTGCCAGCAGCCAAGATGAGCCGGGACACGGTTCACCCCTCCACTTT. This gives the protein CASSQDEPGHGSPLHF.

This clone appeared once. This chain connects TRBV11-2 to TRBJ2-5; D remains unclear. Trimming cost V 5 bases and J 4 bases, with 17 bases left between them. The CDR3 extends over 15 amino acids. Germline CDR1 reads SGHAT; CDR2 reads FQNNGV. For the CDR3, the DNA is TGTGCCAGCAGCCCGAAGAGGAAACCCGGAGAGACCCAGTACTTC. This codes for CASSPKRKPGETQYF.

The chain is built from TRBV19 and TRBJ2-7; 14 positions match TRBD2. Germline V lookup: CDR1 LNHDA, CDR2 SQIVND (reference sequence). This CDR3 spans 17 amino acids. V dropped 3 bases and J dropped 1; count of bases not matched to a gene: 5. CDR3 DNA sequence: TGTGCCAGTAGTATTGGACTAGCGGGAGGTGTGTCCTACGAGCAGTACTTC. Amino acids: CASSIGLAGGVSYEQYF.

The chain couples TRBV10-3 to TRBJ1-5; D is unclear. The CDR3 sequence is 15 residues long. V lost 0 bases and J 5 bases, leaving 11 bases between the germline ends. Germline assignment: CDR1 ENHRY and CDR2 SYGVKD. CDR3 in amino acids: CAISESLAVYQPQHF. DNA for the CDR3: TGTGCCATCAGTGAGTCGTTGGCAGTTTATCAGCCCCAGCATTTT.

The chain recombines TRBV5-1 with TRBJ1-1; 7 positions match TRBD1. CDR1 SGHRS and CDR2 YFSETQ come from the germline V gene. There are 15 residues in the CDR3. V dropped 4 bases and J dropped 3; count of bases not matched to a gene: 9. CDR3: CASSPGGGEDTEAFF. CDR3 coding DNA: TGCGCCAGCAGCCCAGGGGGTGGGGAGGACACTGAAGCTTTCTTT.

This sequence joins TRBV28 and TRBJ1-2, with a possible D match to TRBD1 (6 bases). Per germline, CDR1 MDHEN and CDR2 SYDVKM. This CDR3 spans 14 amino acids. Trimming took off 6 bases at V and 7 bases at J, with 18 bases between the two ends. This CDR3 is CASRLSGGRLGYTF. CDR3 coding DNA: TGTGCCAGCAGATTGTCGGGGGGGCGTCTTGGCTACACCTTC.